The 12 T cell receptor beta chains below come from one sample, sequenced in a study of blood T cells in healthy people across ages (dated by TCRdb to between 2015 and 2017). Library method: 5' RACE. Sequencing took place on an Illumina HiSeq 2500. The second PCR ran for roughly 6 to 11 cycles and used a J-beta primer mix along with a sample-barcoded 5' primer. The public sequencing data were trimmed at Q25 with fastp and processed into clonotypes with MiXCR by TCRdb, which kept only in-frame beta chains. Each CDR3 protein gets just one entry, which takes the most common genes and DNA from the rows behind it. This sample lists around 1,500,000 distinct CDR3 sequences; roughly 27% were detected once. The ten largest clones capture around 7.7% of the sample. Material for sequencing was blood. All receptors derive from a young woman in good health.

V usage is TRBV29-1 and J usage is TRBJ2-7, with D perhaps given as TRBD1 or TRBD2 (5 bases each). V lost 7 bases to trimming and J lost 2 bases, with 12 bases between them. Germline V lookup: CDR1 SQVTM, CDR2 ANQGSEA. The CDR3 loop spans 12 amino acids. The CDR3 nucleotides read TGCAGCGCGGGACCAGCCACCTACGAGCAGTACTTC. Its protein is CSAGPATYEQYF.

The chain uses TRBV6-1 and TRBJ2-1; TRBD2 agrees at 12 bases. The germline V gene has CDR1 MNHNS and CDR2 SASEGT. The CDR3 loop spans 15 amino acids. The V gene end was trimmed by 10 bases and the J gene end by 4 bases; junction bases not matched to a gene: 8. The CDR3 region has the DNA TGTGCCACGGGACTAGCGGGCGGCTCTTACAATGAGCAGTTCTTC. Its protein is CATGLAGGSYNEQFF.

The gene calls are TRBV5-1 and TRBJ2-3; 9 bases line up with TRBD1. The CDR3 extends over 15 amino acids. V was pared by 2 bases and J by 5 bases, with 6 bases of the junction left unmatched. Germline CDR1 SGHRS, CDR2 YFSETQ. CDR3 residues: CASSLRQGDGDTQYF. CDR3 DNA: TGCGCCAGCAGCTTACGACAGGGGGACGGAGATACGCAGTATTTT.

The chain has TRBV12-3 or TRBV12-4 and TRBJ2-3; D is possibly TRBD1 or TRBD2 (5 bases each). The V gene lost 3 bases and the J gene lost 5 bases, with 15 bases spanning the gap. There are 15 residues in the CDR3. This CDR3 is CASSFEGSAEDTQYF. The CDR3 DNA reads as TGTGCCAGCAGTTTTGAGGGGTCCGCGGAAGATACGCAGTATTTT.

The V call is TRBV20-1, the J call TRBJ2-1; TRBD2 matches at 9 bases. The germline V gene encodes CDR1 DFQATT and CDR2 SNEGSKA (reference sequence). Trimming at V came to 6 bases and at J to 10 bases, leaving 19 bases not matched to a gene. The CDR3 sequence is 16 residues long. The CDR3 coding sequence is TGCAGTGCCCTGTGGGGTCGCGGGAGGGCCTTGAGAGAGCAGTTCTTC. Its protein product is CSALWGRGRALREQFF.

The gene calls are TRBV12-3 or TRBV12-4 and TRBJ1-5; no firm D call. There are 13 residues in the CDR3. V lost 5 bases and J lost 7, with 12 bases in between. In DNA form, the CDR3 reads TGTGCCAGCAGTCCCTCAATGCGGCAGCCCCAGCATTTT. Protein product: CASSPSMRQPQHF.

V usage is TRBV6-5 and J usage is TRBJ1-5; D is undetermined. The germline gives CDR1 MNHEY, CDR2 SVGAGI. Deletions cut 8 bases from V and 3 bases from J, with 11 bases between. The CDR3 is 13 residues long. This CDR3 reads CASATGINQPQHF. CDR3 bases: TGTGCCAGCGCAACGGGGATCAATCAGCCCCAGCATTTT.

This clonotype occurred many times. The chain combines TRBV29-1 with TRBJ2-7, with D hard to call. The CDR3 covers 13 residues. Looked up from germline, CDR1 is SQVTM and CDR2 is ANQGSEA. V lost 0 bases and J lost 1, with 7 bases in between. CDR3 sequence (DNA): TGCAGCGTTGAAGAGGGAAGATCCTACGAGCAGTACTTC. Protein sequence: CSVEEGRSYEQYF.

This clonotype was counted between two and nine times. V gene TRBV24-1 combines with J gene TRBJ2-3; D gene ambiguous. This CDR3 comprises 15 residues. The V end lost 4 bases, the J end lost 6 bases, and 16 bases lay between the germline ends. CDR1 is KGHDR, CDR2 SFDVKD, per germline. CDR3 in amino acids: CATSDQKHRLDTQYF. Written as DNA, the CDR3 is TGTGCCACCAGTGACCAGAAGCATAGGTTGGATACGCAGTATTTT.

Notes on this clonotype: A much larger clone sits a single nucleotide away, making a read error possible. The chain has TRBV5-5 and TRBJ2-7; 11 nucleotides align to TRBD2. The CDR3 contains 18 residues. Per the germline V gene, CDR1 is SGHKS and CDR2 is YYEKEE (reference sequence). The CDR3 nucleotides read TGTGCCGGCAGCTTGCTTGGTAGCGGGGGGGAAAATCCCTACGAGCAGTACTTC. Translating it yields CAGSLLGSGGENPYEQYF. Looking up the rest from reference TRBV5-5 and TRBJ2-7 gives the full variable domain: DAGVTQSPTHLIKTRGQQVTLRCSPISGHKSVSWYQQVLGQGPQFIFQYYEKEERGRGNFPDRFSARQFPNYSSELNVNALLLGDSALYLCAGSLLGSGGENPYEQYFGPGTRLTVT.

The rearrangement joins TRBV29-1 to TRBJ1-2; TRBD1 matches at 11 bases. The junction had 9 bases not matched to a gene; V was cut back by 5 bases and J by 4 bases. The CDR3 contains 15 residues. Germline CDR1 SQVTM, CDR2 ANQGSEA. The CDR3 sequence: CSVITTGTGGYGYTF. CDR3 bases: TGCAGCGTTATCACCACCGGGACAGGGGGCTATGGCTACACCTTC.

CDR3 coding DNA: TGTGCCAGCAGACGTGACCGTGAAGCTTTCTTT. It codes for CASRRDREAFF. The chain links TRBV7-9 to TRBJ1-1; D call uncertain. Germline CDR1 is SEHNR and CDR2 is FQNEAQ (reference sequence). CDR3 length: 11 amino acids. Between the trimmed V and J ends, which lost 6 bases and 7 bases, there was a span of 9 bases.